This T cell receptor beta chain is drawn from a study of vaccination effects on CD4 cells after COVID-19. Study-wide context: Sampling occurred 16 days and one week pre-vaccination in a couple of convalescent patients.

Antigen-specific CD4+ T cells expanded by the ViraFEST assay with viral peptide pools were then sequenced. It was after approximately 10 days of culture that CD4+ T cells were isolated. The person had PCR-confirmed SARS-CoV-2 infection between March and December 2020. Cultures used over 1.5 million PBMC per well, about 10 IU/ml IL-2 and roughly 10 ug/ml peptides. Points on this clone: Its antigen is currently unknown.

Broader study findings: Late post-vaccination, clones induced by infection and those induced by vaccine underwent marked clonal contraction. The study enrolled few convalescent patients and sampled no early post-infection timepoints.

Sequencing used immunoSEQ multiplex PCR; TCRdb keeps in-frame clones, though not all of them. The sample contains 40,000 to 50,000 clones, approximately 72% of which appear only once. V lost 3 bases to trimming and J lost 7 bases, with 13 bases between them. Germline lookup yields CDR1 DFQATT and CDR2 SNEGSKA (reference sequence). The CDR3 loop spans 13 amino acids. This material consisted of CD4+ T cells from PBMCs cultured with a peptide pool, taken before COVID-19 vaccination. The TCR sequence derives from a human donor who had a prior SARS-CoV-2 infection. The chain is built from TRBV20-1 and TRBJ2-1, with no clear D. The CDR3 region is CSASFAIRNEQFF. CDR3 DNA: TGCAGTGCTAGTTTCGCCATTAGGAATGAGCAGTTCTTC.